This T cell receptor beta chain was sequenced for a study of blood T cells in healthy people across ages. A note on this clonotype: Its target is not known.

Findings of the study overall: Naive T cell percentage and TCR beta diversity correlated strongly.

The V gene's germline CDR1 is SQVTM and CDR2 ANQGSEA. V shed 7 bases and J shed 4 bases, with 13 bases lying between them. This CDR3 contains 12 residues. With a J-beta primer mix and a sample-barcoded 5' primer, a second PCR ran about 6 to 11 cycles. In TCRdb, the 5' RACE reads were re-called with MiXCR into one record per CDR3 protein. Here the sample spans about 810,000 distinct CDR3 sequences, roughly 40% being singletons. Sequences were obtained from blood. The receptor was isolated from a man aged 18 to 30 in good health. This sequence joins TRBV29-1 and TRBJ1-2; tentative D call: TRBD1 (5 bases). Here the CDR3 reads CSARGGIYGYTF. The CDR3, as DNA: TGCAGCGCACGGGGGGGGATCTATGGCTACACCTTC.